A single sample is the source of the 4 T cell receptor beta chains below, sequenced in a study of T-cell reconstitution after alpha-beta-depleted transplantation in children. During its preparation, the TCRbeta library received unique molecular identifiers. TCRdb processed the PCR reads anew with MiXCR; each CDR3 protein has one entry. The sample gives some 300,000 distinct CDR3 sequences, 10% of which show up once; 7.5% is in the top ten. The specimen was PBMCs, collected before TCRalphabeta/CD19-depleted stem cell transplant. Receptors originate from a boy in the first two years of life with acute myeloid leukemia, due to receive a stem cell transplant.

The table lists this clonotype with many counts. The chain couples TRBV21-1 to TRBJ1-1; TRBD1, the table's D call, lacks a check against the DNA. TRBV21-1 is marked as a pseudogene. This CDR3 comprises 15 residues. The CDR3 region has the DNA TGTGCCAGCAGCAAAACGGGACAGGGGAACACTGAAGCTTTCTTT. Translated, it gives CASSKTGQGNTEAFF.

This clonotype was picked up many times. CDR3: CASSAPGPGGTDTQYF. The CDR3 bases are TGTGCCAGCAGCGCACCGGGCCCGGGGGGCACAGATACGCAGTATTTT. This chain connects TRBV7-2 to TRBJ2-3; tentatively, D is TRBD2 (6 bases). V was clipped by 5 bases and J by 1 base, with 16 bases between them. Germline V gene sequence: CDR1 SGHTA, CDR2 FQGNSA. The CDR3 totals 16 residues.

This clonotype was recorded at least ten times. The gene calls are TRBV5-1 and TRBJ2-1; 8 nucleotides line up with TRBD1. The CDR3 runs 13 residues. V gave up 7 bases and J gave up 5 bases; unmatched junction bases: 5. CDR1 and CDR2 (germline): SGHRS, YFSETQ. DNA for the CDR3: TGCGCCAGCGCACGGGGACAGGACAATGAGCAGTTCTTC. Translated: CASARGQDNEQFF.

Only a few counts were recorded for this clonotype. The V call is TRBV20-1, the J call TRBJ2-1; a possible D gene is TRBD2 (5 bases). V lost 1 base and J lost 4, with 14 bases in between. This CDR3 has 15 amino acids. Germline CDR1 DFQATT, CDR2 SNEGSKA (reference sequence). The CDR3 coding sequence is TGCAGTGCTAGAGGCGGGTACGTCTTGTACAATGAGCAGTTCTTC. Residues: CSARGGYVLYNEQFF.